Presented here are 25 T cell receptor beta chains from one specimen sequenced in a study of post-analysis software for immune sequencing data (dated by TCRdb to between 2014 and 2016). Here is what the overall study found, with its caveats: Four to six TRBV segments, including TRBV5-6, TRBV5-1 and TRBV20-1, were significantly more frequent in patients than controls.

Libraries were constructed by PCR. Data came from an Illumina HiSeq 2500. Unique molecular identifiers were incorporated into TCR beta cDNA libraries to reduce PCR and sequencing biases. Using fastp at Q25 and MiXCR, TCRdb reprocessed the public reads and kept productive beta chains. All rows with the same CDR3 protein become a single entry with the most common DNA and genes. Recorded for this sample are hundreds of thousands of distinct CDR3 sequences; roughly 38% of them occurred a single time. The top ten constitute 7.6% of the sample. Antigens of these TCRs are unknown. Sequencing used blood. These receptors were taken from a girl aged 2-15 years with multiple sclerosis.

The chain carries TRBV2 and TRBJ2-3; weak D call: TRBD2 (6 bases). The CDR3 contains 16 residues. V was cut by 3 bases and J by 0 bases, with 13 bases left in between. CDR1 and CDR2 (germline): SNHLY, FYNNEI. This chain's CDR3 is CASSDIAEASTDTQYF. CDR3 bases: TGTGCCAGCAGTGATATAGCGGAGGCGAGCACAGATACGCAGTATTTT. The whole variable domain, remainder taken from reference TRBV2 and TRBJ2-3, is EPEVTQTPSHQVTQMGQEVILRCVPISNHLYFYWYRQILGQKVEFLVSFYNNEISEKSEIFDDQFSVERPDGSNFTLKIRSTKLEDSAMYFCASSDIAEASTDTQYFGPGTRLTVL.

This clonotype was recorded only once. Given the absence of the conserved phenylalanine or tryptophan at the CDR3 end, a read error is likely. The CDR3 is CASSWGHETQYI. In DNA, the CDR3 is TGCGCCAGCAGCTGGGGTCACGAGACCCAGTACATC. The rearrangement links TRBV5-1 to TRBJ2-5; unclear D gene. V lost 3 bases and J 5 bases, leaving 8 bases between the germline ends. Germline-derived CDR1 and CDR2 are SGHRS and YFSETQ. This CDR3 comprises 12 residues.

This clonotype was seen many times. The chain employs TRBV4-1 and TRBJ2-3, with 9 bases matching TRBD2. Trimming at V came to 1 base and at J to 3 bases, leaving 5 bases not matched to a gene. Per the germline V gene, CDR1 is MGHRA and CDR2 is YSYEKL. This CDR3 has 16 residues. The CDR3 is CASSQVHAGGTDTQYF. CDR3 in DNA: TGCGCCAGCAGCCAAGTGCATGCGGGGGGGACAGATACGCAGTATTTT.

This clonotype was detected a few times. This rearrangement joins TRBV29-1 to TRBJ2-4; D not resolved. This CDR3 spans 11 amino acids. CDR1 and CDR2 (germline): SQVTM, ANQGSEA. V was clipped by 2 bases and J by 6 bases, with 5 bases between them. The CDR3 region has the DNA TGCAGCGTTGAACGCAGAAACATTCAGTACTTC. Translation gives CSVERRNIQYF.

The V gene is TRBV18, the J gene TRBJ2-7; a possible D gene is TRBD2 (6 bases). The germline gives CDR1 KGHSH, CDR2 LQKENI. V shed 3 bases and J shed 4 bases, with 13 bases lying between them. The CDR3 spans 14 residues. The CDR3 region is CASSPTSKLYEQYF. The CDR3 DNA reads TGTGCCAGCTCACCTACTAGCAAACTTTACGAGCAGTACTTC.

The chain employs TRBV6-5 and TRBJ2-7, with D possibly being TRBD1 (6 bases). The germline CDR1 and CDR2 sequences are MNHEY and SVGAGI. The V and J ends lost 6 bases and 5 bases respectively, with 20 bases between them. This CDR3 spans 15 amino acids. CDR3 amino acids: CASRPRDMSGDEQYF. The CDR3, as DNA: TGTGCCAGCAGACCCAGGGACATGTCCGGGGACGAGCAGTACTTC.

The sample holds a few counts of this clonotype. This CDR3 reads CSVVEVHGYTF. The CDR3 DNA is TGCAGCGTTGTCGAGGTGCATGGCTACACCTTC. The chain has TRBV29-1 and TRBJ1-2; D unresolved. The CDR3 is 11 residues long. CDR1 and CDR2 (germline): SQVTM, ANQGSEA. Between the trimmed V and J ends, which lost 4 bases and 6 bases, there was a span of 9 bases.

This clonotype was found a few times. The chain uses TRBV3-1 and TRBJ1-2; D ambiguous. The V end was cut by 0 bases, the J end by 1 base, with 3 bases between. CDR3 length: 13 residues. Germline CDR1 and CDR2: LGHDT and YNNKEL (reference sequence). The CDR3 bases are TGTGCCAGCAGCCAAGAGGGTAACTATGGCTACACCTTC. It yields the protein CASSQEGNYGYTF.

This chain connects TRBV29-1 to TRBJ2-7; possibly TRBD2 for D (6 bases). Germline V gene lookup returns CDR1 SQVTM and CDR2 ANQGSEA. The CDR3 is made up of 14 amino acids. Trimming stripped 1 base from V and 6 bases from J, with 16 bases between. The CDR3 loop reads CSVEVDGRPREQYF. CDR3 nucleotide sequence: TGCAGCGTTGAAGTGGACGGGAGACCCCGCGAGCAGTACTTC.

This clonotype has more than one count but fewer than ten. The chain couples TRBV20-1 to TRBJ2-1; 7 bases agree with TRBD2. V lost 7 bases, J lost 3 bases, and 12 bases stayed unmatched. The CDR3 loop spans 15 amino acids. Germline-derived CDR1 and CDR2 are DFQATT and SNEGSKA (reference sequence). The CDR3 DNA reads TGCAGTGGCTGGACCGTAAGCGGGGTCTACAATGAGCAGTTCTTC. As protein: CSGWTVSGVYNEQFF.

The chain carries TRBV28 and TRBJ1-5; the match to TRBD1 covers 10 bases. This CDR3 spans 14 amino acids. Losses at the gene ends were 7 bases for V and 6 bases for J; bases not matched to a gene: 6. Germline CDR1 is MDHEN and CDR2 is SYDVKM. The CDR3 loop reads CASISRDRGQPQHF. The CDR3 DNA follows: TGTGCCAGCATCTCCCGGGACAGGGGTCAGCCCCAGCATTTT.

The chain is built from TRBV7-2 and TRBJ2-7; D is uncertain. This CDR3 is 12 amino acids long. V lost 1 base and J lost 2, with 3 bases in between. Germline V gene data show CDR1 as SGHTA and CDR2 as FQGNSA. As DNA, the CDR3 is TGTGCCAGCAGCTTAGTGGCCTACGAGCAGTACTTC. It specifies CASSLVAYEQYF.

This sequence joins TRBV10-3 and TRBJ2-5; a weak D match, TRBD2 (6 bases). The CDR3 runs to 14 residues. Germline V lookup: CDR1 ENHRY, CDR2 SYGVKD. V was cut by 4 bases and J by 1 base, with 10 bases left in between. CDR3 sequence: CAISGGSGQETQYF. DNA for the CDR3: TGTGCCATCAGTGGAGGTAGCGGCCAAGAGACCCAGTACTTC.

The rearrangement joins TRBV29-1 to TRBJ2-1; D assignment may be TRBD1 or TRBD2 (5 bases each). Trimming shortened V by 3 bases and J by 4 bases, and 10 bases separated the two germline ends. The CDR3 covers 13 residues. CDR1 SQVTM and CDR2 ANQGSEA come from the germline V gene. CDR3 amino acids: CSVDGAGYNEQFF. For the CDR3, the DNA is TGCAGCGTTGACGGGGCAGGATACAATGAGCAGTTCTTC.

The rearrangement uses TRBV12-3 or TRBV12-4 and TRBJ2-4; 9 bases align to TRBD1. CDR3 length: 16 residues. The ends lost 3 bases at V and 4 bases at J; junction bases unmatched: 7. The CDR3: CASSFGGTGLKNIQYF. The DNA for the CDR3 is TGTGCCAGCAGTTTTGGTGGGACAGGGCTAAAAAACATTCAGTACTTC.

This clonotype was recorded at least ten times. The V call is TRBV6-5, the J call TRBJ2-7, with 11 bases lining up with TRBD2. CDR3 length: 16 residues. The junction had 8 bases not matched to a gene; V was cut back by 2 bases and J by 5 bases. Germline CDR1 MNHEY, CDR2 SVGAGI. The CDR3 DNA sequence: TGTGCCAGCAGTTACGGTACTAGCGGGAGTTTCCACGAGCAGTACTTC. Its protein product is CASSYGTSGSFHEQYF.

A few counts support this clonotype. The V call is TRBV12-3 or TRBV12-4, the J call TRBJ2-5; 7 nucleotides match TRBD2. This CDR3 has 15 amino acids. Unmatched junction bases numbered 10, after V lost 5 bases and J lost 4 bases. The DNA of the CDR3 is TGTGCCAGCAGTCCTGTTGCAGGGAGGGCAGAGACCCAGTACTTC. It is translated as CASSPVAGRAETQYF.

This clonotype was observed many times. J is TRBJ2-5 and V is TRBV29-1; tentative D call: TRBD1 (6 bases). The V gene lost 7 bases and the J gene lost 5 bases, with 17 bases spanning the gap. The CDR3 sequence is 13 residues long. Germline CDR1 reads SQVTM; CDR2 reads ANQGSEA. CDR3 sequence: CSGNRVNLETQYF. In DNA form, the CDR3 reads TGCAGCGGGAACAGGGTGAATCTGGAGACCCAGTACTTC.

The chain is built from TRBV5-6 and TRBJ2-1; possible D gene TRBD1, 5 bases. With 4 bases removed from V and 5 bases from J, the gap between germline ends came to 19 bases. This CDR3 has 16 residues. Looked up from germline, CDR1 is SGHDT and CDR2 is YYEEEE. CDR3 coding DNA: TGTGCCAGCAGCCGAGTCGGACACAGCAATAACAATGAGCAGTTCTTC. Amino acids: CASSRVGHSNNNEQFF.

The V call is TRBV10-3, the J call TRBJ2-1; D possibly matches TRBD1 or TRBD2 (5 bases each). CDR3 length: 14 amino acids. Between the trimmed V and J ends, which lost 3 bases and 10 bases, there was a span of 16 bases. Germline loops: CDR1 ENHRY, CDR2 SYGVKD. Here the CDR3 reads CAISEAVEGFEQFF. Here the CDR3 DNA reads TGTGCCATCAGTGAAGCGGTTGAGGGGTTCGAGCAGTTCTTC.

There are a few counts of this clonotype. The chain joins TRBV2 to TRBJ2-7; 11 bases fit TRBD1. Germline V lookup: CDR1 SNHLY, CDR2 FYNNEI. V was pared by 6 bases and J by 2 bases, with 9 bases of the junction left unmatched. The CDR3 spans 16 residues. This CDR3 is CASRPWTGGYPYEQYF. The CDR3 DNA is TGTGCCAGCAGACCATGGACAGGGGGCTACCCCTACGAGCAGTACTTC.

This clonotype was recorded a few times. The chain carries TRBV12-3 or TRBV12-4 and TRBJ1-2; D ambiguous. CDR3 length: 11 residues. Trimming left V 3 bases short and J 7 bases short, with 6 bases between. CDR3 residues: CASSFDSGYTF. The CDR3 coding sequence is TGTGCCAGCAGTTTTGATTCTGGCTACACCTTC.

The chain employs TRBV28 and TRBJ1-1, with unresolved D. The CDR3 loop spans 16 amino acids. Trimming took off 3 bases at V and 2 bases at J, with 16 bases between the two ends. CDR1 and CDR2 from the germline V gene are MDHEN and SYDVKM. The CDR3, as DNA: TGTGCCAGCAGTTTTGTGGCTCGCAAATTTAACACTGAAGCTTTCTTT. Protein sequence: CASSFVARKFNTEAFF. The variable domain in full, with the rest retrieved from reference TRBV28 and TRBJ1-1, is DVKVTQSSRYLVKRTGEKVFLECVQDMDHENMFWYRQDPGLGLRLIYFSYDVKMKEKGDIPEGYSVSREKKERFSLILESASTNQTSMYLCASSFVARKFNTEAFFGQGTRLTVV.

The chain has TRBV15 and TRBJ2-5; 10 bases line up with TRBD2. With 1 base clipped from V and 11 bases from J, the junction kept 13 bases outside the gene matches. CDR3 size: 16 residues. Germline V gene lookup returns CDR1 LNHNV and CDR2 YYDKDF (reference sequence). In DNA, the CDR3 is TGTGCCACCAGCAGAGGGTCTAGCGGGAGATTCTATGAGCAGTACTTC. Translating gives CATSRGSSGRFYEQYF.

The genes are TRBV20-1 and TRBJ2-1, with TRBD1 identical over 9 bases. CDR1 and CDR2 (germline): DFQATT, SNEGSKA (reference sequence). V dropped 6 bases and J dropped 10; count of bases not matched to a gene: 10. The CDR3 contains 13 residues. CDR3: CSARDRVMGEQFF. The DNA for the CDR3 is TGCAGTGCCAGGGACAGGGTGATGGGAGAGCAGTTCTTC.